The sample holds many counts of the clone carrying this TCR beta chain. A single base separates this from a much larger clone, so it may be a read error. Each CDR3 protein is one row after TCRdb ran MiXCR on the 5' RACE reads. Among hundreds of thousands of distinct CDR3 sequences, around 4% were seen once, and the ten largest hold around 22%. The V gene's germline CDR1 is SGHAT and CDR2 FQDESV (reference sequence). V was clipped by 6 bases and J by 1 base, with 9 bases between them. There are 13 residues in the CDR3. This record comes from a study of T cells after yellow fever vaccination. The sequence derives from a man aged 18 to 30 who received the YFV17D yellow fever vaccine. The material was PBMCs, obtained on the day of the yellow fever booster vaccination. The chain links TRBV11-1 to TRBJ1-1, with a possible D match to TRBD1 (6 bases). CDR3 region: CASSYRANTEAFF. CDR3 nucleotides: TGTGCCAGCAGTTACAGGGCGAACACTGAAGCTTTCTTT.